The 28 T cell receptor beta chains below were found in one sample sequenced in a study of cytomegalovirus exposure and HLA in healthy donors. The PCR was carried out with 60 Vbeta primers and 13 Jbeta primers. TCRdb's copy holds only in-frame clones and misses some; the assay was immunoSEQ multiplex PCR. The sample holds about 170,000 clones; roughly 80% are singletons and the top ten take about 2.5%. The sample comprised PBMCs. All receptors derive from a male donor in good health and CMV-seronegative.

V usage is TRBV18 and J usage is TRBJ2-5; 9 nucleotides line up with TRBD2. The CDR3 length is 14 residues. Germline V gives CDR1 KGHSH, CDR2 LQKENI. Germline trimming cut 5 bases from V and 2 bases from J; bases unmatched to any gene: 3. CDR3: CASSSTSGQETQYF. CDR3 nucleotide sequence: TGTGCCAGCTCATCGACTAGCGGTCAAGAGACCCAGTACTTC.

This chain uses TRBV6-1 with TRBJ2-1; D gene unclear. The germline V and J ends were trimmed by 7 bases and 2 bases, with 9 bases remaining between them. Germline CDR1 and CDR2: MNHNS and SASEGT. The CDR3 runs 13 residues. The CDR3 sequence: CASTGATYNEQFF. In nucleotides, the CDR3 is TGTGCCAGCACCGGAGCAACCTACAATGAGCAGTTCTTC.

The CDR3 spells CASAGGENQPQHF. CDR3 in DNA: TGTGCCTCAGCAGGGGGTGAAAATCAGCCCCAGCATTTT. V is TRBV30 and J is TRBJ1-5, with 7 bases identical to TRBD1. CDR3 length: 13 residues. V was clipped by 7 bases and J by 4 bases; unmatched bases: 7. Per germline, CDR1 GTSNPN and CDR2 SVGIG (reference sequence).

There are a few counts of this clone. The final CDR3 position lacks the conserved phenylalanine or tryptophan, pointing to a likely read error. No DNA is shown, since the ends of the CDR3 on it are uncertain; the CDR3 is the one TCRdb lists. The gene calls are TRBV4-1 and TRBJ1-2; the table assigns TRBD1, which was not confirmed against the DNA. The CDR3 comprises 14 residues, both ends counted. Germline V gene data show CDR1 as MGHRA and CDR2 as YSYEKL. CDR3: CASSRTRDRGPEVL.

This chain joins TRBV20-1 and TRBJ2-7; D not certain. Germline CDR1 DFQATT, CDR2 SNEGSKA (reference sequence). The V and J ends lost 1 base and 6 bases respectively, with 7 bases between them. The CDR3 is 11 amino acids. CDR3 bases: TGCAGTGCTAGAGGACATATCGAGCAGTACTTC. Protein sequence: CSARGHIEQYF.

The V gene is TRBV30, the J gene TRBJ2-2; the match to TRBD1 covers 7 bases. V lost 3 bases to trimming and J lost 3 bases; unmatched junction nucleotides: 4. Germline V gene sequence: CDR1 GTSNPN, CDR2 SVGIG (reference sequence). This CDR3 comprises 14 residues. The CDR3 nucleotides are TGTGCCTGGAGCGCAGGGGGAGACACCGGGGAGCTGTTTTTT. Its translation is CAWSAGGDTGELFF.

The genes are TRBV6-1 and TRBJ1-6; D uncertain. Germline loops: CDR1 MNHNS, CDR2 SASEGT. CDR3 length: 13 residues. Trimming pared 5 bases from V and 9 bases from J, leaving 11 bases between. The CDR3 loop is CASSRPPGSPLHF. CDR3 nucleotide sequence: TGTGCCAGCAGTCGACCGCCGGGTTCACCCCTCCACTTT.

The V gene is TRBV4-1, the J gene TRBJ1-1; no clear D gene. The CDR3 runs 12 residues. V was shortened by 1 base and J by 6 bases, with 6 bases between the two germline ends. Germline V lookup: CDR1 MGHRA, CDR2 YSYEKL. This chain's CDR3 is CASSQGASEAFF. CDR3 nucleotide sequence: TGCGCCAGCAGCCAAGGGGCCTCTGAAGCTTTCTTT.

This clone was seen more than once but under ten times. The V gene is TRBV9, the J gene TRBJ1-2; D remains unclear. V dropped 4 bases and J dropped 4 bases, with 14 bases sitting between them. This CDR3 is built from 14 residues. The germline V gene has CDR1 SGDLS and CDR2 YYNGEE. CDR3: CASSPSAGSYGYTF. CDR3 sequence (DNA): TGTGCCAGCAGCCCCTCGGCGGGGAGCTATGGCTACACCTTC.

The chain couples TRBV10-3 to TRBJ1-2; D possibly corresponds to TRBD1 (5 bases). The CDR3 contains 17 residues. Germline CDR1 is ENHRY and CDR2 is SYGVKD. Trimming took 2 bases from V and 8 from J, leaving 24 bases between them. The CDR3 bases are TGTGCCATCAGTGAGCCCAAATCGGGGGTAGGGACGGGCGGCTACACCTTC. Protein: CAISEPKSGVGTGGYTF.

The count of this clone is one. The chain has TRBV5-1 and TRBJ2-7; D is perhaps TRBD2 (5 bases). Trimming took 3 bases from V and 11 from J, leaving 12 bases between them. Looked up from germline, CDR1 is SGHRS and CDR2 is YFSETQ. CDR3 length: 11 residues. CDR3 sequence reads: CASSSGPEEYF. CDR3 nucleotide sequence: TGCGCCAGCAGCTCCGGACCGGAGGAGTACTTC.

The chain joins TRBV6-5 to TRBJ1-6; D is possibly TRBD1 (6 bases). The germline V gene has CDR1 MNHEY and CDR2 SVGAGI. The CDR3 is 15 residues long. Trimming cost V 6 bases and J 9 bases, with 18 bases left between them. This chain's CDR3 is CASSRGQQASSPLHF. The CDR3 region has the DNA TGTGCCAGCAGCCGGGGACAACAGGCGTCTTCACCCCTCCACTTT.

Remarks on this clone: The identical CDR3 is also encoded by other nucleotide sequences in the sample. V gene TRBV7-2 combines with J gene TRBJ1-2, with 8 bases fitting TRBD1. V shed 5 bases, J shed 4 bases, and the junction held 3 bases outside the gene matches. The germline V gene has CDR1 SGHTA and CDR2 FQGNSA. The length of the CDR3 is 13 residues. The CDR3 loop reads CASSRDRSYGYTF. The CDR3, as DNA: TGTGCCAGCAGCCGGGACAGGTCCTATGGCTACACCTTC. Full variable domain (rest looked up from reference TRBV7-2 and TRBJ1-2): GAGVSQSPSNKVTEKGKDVELRCDPISGHTALYWYRQSLGQGLEFLIYFQGNSAPDKSGLPSDRFSAERTGGSVSTLTIQRTQQEDSAVYLCASSRDRSYGYTFGSGTRLTVV.

The CDR3 DNA reads TGTGCCAGCAGTCCCACCCAAGGACAGAAACAGTACTTC. It codes for CASSPTQGQKQYF. The genes are TRBV14 and TRBJ2-7; a possible D gene is TRBD1 (6 bases). CDR1 and CDR2 from the germline V gene are SGHDN and FVKESK. The CDR3 covers 13 residues. Trimming cost V 6 bases and J 10 bases, with 19 bases left between them.

The chain joins TRBV7-9 to TRBJ2-5, with TRBD1 identical over 7 bases. Per the germline V gene, CDR1 is SEHNR and CDR2 is FQNEAQ (reference sequence). This CDR3 has 15 amino acids. V was pared by 4 bases and J by 0 bases, with 5 bases of the junction left unmatched. The CDR3, as DNA: TGTGCCAGCAGCTCAAAAGACAGGGACCAAGAGACCCAGTACTTC. Translating gives CASSSKDRDQETQYF.

The chain couples TRBV9 to TRBJ1-2; TRBD1 matches 10 bases. The CDR3 is 16 amino acids. Germline loops: CDR1 SGDLS, CDR2 YYNGEE. Trimming removed 3 bases from V and 10 bases from J; junction bases left unmatched: 15. The CDR3 DNA reads as TGTGCCAGCAGCGCAGCCCCCGGGACAGGGGATGAAGACTACACCTTC. Its protein product is CASSAAPGTGDEDYTF.

The gene calls are TRBV29-1 and TRBJ2-7; 9 nucleotides line up with TRBD2. The germline CDR1 and CDR2 sequences are SQVTM and ANQGSEA. V was pared by 4 bases and J by 2 bases, with 6 bases of the junction left unmatched. The CDR3 spans 14 residues. The CDR3 region has the DNA TGCAGCGTTGCGGGGCTAGCGGGAACCTACGAGCAGTACTTC. This sequence encodes CSVAGLAGTYEQYF.

The CDR3 DNA reads as TGTGCCAGCAGCCGAAGTCCCCAGGGGGCCTACGAGCAGTACTTC. Translation: CASSRSPQGAYEQYF. The rearrangement links TRBV7-2 to TRBJ2-7, with TRBD1 matching 7 bases. The germline V gene encodes CDR1 SGHTA and CDR2 FQGNSA. The ends lost 5 bases at V and 2 bases at J; junction bases unmatched: 9. This CDR3 has 15 amino acids. Looking up the rest from reference TRBV7-2 and TRBJ2-7 gives the full variable domain: GAGVSQSPSNKVTEKGKDVELRCDPISGHTALYWYRQSLGQGLEFLIYFQGNSAPDKSGLPSDRFSAERTGGSVSTLTIQRTQQEDSAVYLCASSRSPQGAYEQYFGPGTRLTVT.

This clone occurred once. The V gene is TRBV10-3, the J gene TRBJ2-3, with 9 bases identical to TRBD2. Losses at the gene ends were 2 bases for V and 4 bases for J; bases not matched to a gene: 4. Germline CDR1 ENHRY, CDR2 SYGVKD. The CDR3 has 15 amino acids. This chain's CDR3 is CAISERAGGADTQYF. In DNA, the CDR3 is TGTGCCATCAGTGAGAGGGCGGGGGGGGCAGATACGCAGTATTTT.

The V gene is TRBV5-8, the J gene TRBJ2-3, with 11 bases fitting TRBD1. The CDR3 has 14 residues. Germline CDR1 is SGHTS and CDR2 is YDEGEE. Unmatched junction bases numbered 9, after V lost 9 bases and J lost 6 bases. CDR3 DNA sequence: TGTGCCATCTGGGACAGGGGGGACGGTGATACGCAGTATTTT. Translating gives CAIWDRGDGDTQYF.

This chain uses TRBV4-1 with TRBJ2-1; 9 bases are a match to TRBD2. Trimming removed 1 base from V and 0 bases from J; junction bases left unmatched: 4. Germline assignment: CDR1 MGHRA and CDR2 YSYEKL. The CDR3 is made up of 17 amino acids. The CDR3 protein is CASSQVTSGLSYNEQFF. In DNA form, the CDR3 reads TGCGCCAGCAGCCAAGTGACTAGCGGACTCTCCTACAATGAGCAGTTCTTC.

This clone was seen more than once but under ten times. This chain joins TRBV11-1 and TRBJ1-1; D possibly corresponds to TRBD1 (6 bases). The V end was cut by 5 bases, the J end by 1 base, with 11 bases between. The CDR3 spans 14 residues. Looked up from germline, CDR1 is SGHAT and CDR2 is FQDESV (reference sequence). CDR3 in amino acids: CASSPDRTNTEAFF. The DNA of the CDR3 is TGTGCCAGCAGCCCGGACAGAACGAACACTGAAGCTTTCTTT.

The chain employs TRBV5-1 and TRBJ2-5, with D maybe TRBD1 (6 bases). The CDR3 is 15 amino acids. Trimming took off 0 bases at V and 5 bases at J, with 14 bases between the two ends. Germline V lookup: CDR1 SGHRS, CDR2 YFSETQ. CDR3 DNA: TGCGCCAGCAGCTTGGGTCCGGGACAAGGGGAGACCCAGTACTTC. It codes for CASSLGPGQGETQYF.

A note on this clone: Other DNA sequences from this sample encode an identical CDR3 as well. J is TRBJ1-2 and V is TRBV27, with D perhaps matching TRBD1 (6 bases). The V gene's germline CDR1 is MNHEY and CDR2 SMNVEV (reference sequence). Trimming took 7 bases from V and 4 from J, leaving 13 bases between them. The CDR3 runs to 13 residues. The CDR3 nucleotides are TGTGCCAGCACGCCAGGGGTAGTCTATGGCTACACCTTC. Translation gives CASTPGVVYGYTF.

V gene TRBV14 combines with J gene TRBJ2-7; tentatively, D is TRBD1 (7 bases). The CDR3 has 15 residues. V lost 4 bases to trimming and J lost 6 bases, with 19 bases between them. Per germline, CDR1 SGHDN and CDR2 FVKESK. This CDR3 reads CASSLRGQYLGEQYF. CDR3 DNA: TGTGCCAGCAGCCTGCGGGGACAGTACCTCGGCGAGCAGTACTTC. Combining the CDR3 with reference TRBV14 and TRBJ2-7 gives the whole variable domain EAGVTQFPSHSVIEKGQTVTLRCDPISGHDNLYWYRRVMGKEIKFLLHFVKESKQDESGMPNNRFLAERTGGTYSTLKVQPAELEDSGVYFCASSLRGQYLGEQYFGPGTRLTVT.

This chain links TRBV4-1 with TRBJ2-7; no definite D call. CDR1 and CDR2 from the germline V gene are MGHRA and YSYEKL. CDR3 size: 15 residues. Trimming pared 0 bases from V and 3 bases from J, leaving 12 bases between. This chain's CDR3 is CASSQEVQSYYEQYF. The CDR3 bases are TGCGCCAGCAGCCAAGAGGTACAGTCGTACTACGAGCAGTACTTC.

The rearrangement links TRBV11-1 to TRBJ2-7; 7 positions match TRBD1. Germline CDR1 is SGHAT and CDR2 is FQDESV (reference sequence). V trimming: 6 bases; J trimming: 5 bases; junction bases outside the gene matches: 10. This CDR3 has 14 residues. This chain's CDR3 is CASSPTGLFDEQYF. The CDR3 DNA reads TGTGCCAGCAGTCCGACAGGGCTTTTCGACGAGCAGTACTTC.

The chain couples TRBV6-1 to TRBJ1-2; no clear D. V was cut by 5 bases and J by 4 bases, with 8 bases left in between. The CDR3 has 12 residues. The germline gives CDR1 MNHNS, CDR2 SASEGT. The CDR3 nucleotides are TGTGCCAGCAGTCCCCTCTCCTATGGCTACACCTTC. This translates into CASSPLSYGYTF.